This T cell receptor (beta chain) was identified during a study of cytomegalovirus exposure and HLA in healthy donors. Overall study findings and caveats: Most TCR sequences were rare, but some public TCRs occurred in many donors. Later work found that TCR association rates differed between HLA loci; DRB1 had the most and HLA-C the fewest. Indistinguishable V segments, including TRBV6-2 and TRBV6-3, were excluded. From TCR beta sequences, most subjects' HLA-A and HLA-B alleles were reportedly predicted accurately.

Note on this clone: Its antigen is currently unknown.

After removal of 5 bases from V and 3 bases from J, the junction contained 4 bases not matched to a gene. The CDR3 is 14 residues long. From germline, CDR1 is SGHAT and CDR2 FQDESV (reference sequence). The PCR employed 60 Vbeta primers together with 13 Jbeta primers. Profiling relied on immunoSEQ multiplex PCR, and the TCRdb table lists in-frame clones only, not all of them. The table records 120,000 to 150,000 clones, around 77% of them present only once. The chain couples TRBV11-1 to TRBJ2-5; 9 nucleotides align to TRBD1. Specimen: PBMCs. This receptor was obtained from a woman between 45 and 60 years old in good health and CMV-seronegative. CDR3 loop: CASSRTGVEETQYF. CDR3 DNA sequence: TGTGCCAGCAGCCGGACAGGGGTGGAAGAGACCCAGTACTTC.